This T cell receptor beta chain was captured in a study of CD8 T cells in ankylosing spondylitis (dated by TCRdb to 2016 to 2017). For the wider study: T cell receptor beta repertoires were profiled in healthy donors and ankylosing spondylitis patients so that disease-linked TCR variants could be found. The whole study cohort included some 100 healthy donors and 20 to 25 ankylosing spondylitis patients. Peripheral blood samples were taken, and synovial fluid was additionally collected from ankylosing spondylitis patients.

CDR1 and CDR2, looked up from the germline V gene (reference sequence), are DFQATT and SNEGSKA. The cysteine opens and the phenylalanine closes a CDR3 of 13 amino acids. Kept here is only the CDR3 DNA, which spans 39 bases and is read in frame from base 1. General findings and caveats noted by the study authors: Blood from ankylosing spondylitis patients appeared to be characterized by a TCR beta motif composed of about eight highly homologous amino acid variants. Some TCR beta motif variants had previously been reported in synovial fluid and blood of reactive arthritis patients, which suggested common disease-initiation mechanisms. A CD8+ phenotype was shown by the disease-linked clones, which were found at relatively low frequencies in peripheral blood. According to the report, matched synovial fluid samples from ankylosing spondylitis patients were significantly enriched for the disease-linked clones.

This clonotype was picked up many times. Its antigen target is currently unknown. Base qualities are not provided; no much larger clone lies one nucleotide away. The sample was run on an Illumina HiSeq 2500. Quantitative 5'-RACE with molecular barcodes was the method used to prepare the TCR beta libraries. As for the authors' bioinformatics: A new computational method based on a probabilistic model of VDJ rearrangement was used to identify disease-linked TCR variants. TCRdb handled the public reads itself, with Q25 trimming in fastp and clone calling in MiXCR, and kept productive beta chains. Each CDR3 protein appears once, grouped with its most common genes and DNA. The V and J calls follow TCRdb's processing rather than the paper's. For this sample there are 200,000 or so distinct CDR3 sequences; around a sixth appear just once. The top ten hold 3.5% to 5% of the sample.

Recombination joined TRBV20-1 with TRBJ1-2; matching of 6 bases hints at TRBD1 as the D gene. The sequencing sample was made of blood, either unsorted or a sorted T cell fraction (not recorded which). The TCR comes from a male donor aged 5-30 years with ankylosing spondylitis or in good health (not recorded which). Donor details come from another sample of the same person, matched by shared clones. Read as DNA, the sequence is TGCAGCCTTCCCAGAAGGGAGGGGGACGGCTACACCTTC. Its protein reads: CSLPRREGDGYTF.